These T cell receptor beta chains were read from a single sample in a study of blood T cell repertoires in COVID-19. Sequencing was performed with immunoSEQ multiplex PCR; in TCRdb, only in-frame clones are kept and a portion is missing. The sample lists 65,000 to 90,000 clones, approximately 82% seen once, with more than 9% in the top ten. The sequencing input was peripheral blood. The receptors were gathered from a man in his sixties with acute or convalescent COVID-19. The CDR3 runs from the conserved cysteine through the conserved F or W. The D gene is left open where the match is weak. Not every row has a clone size; where given, it reads once, few, many or a size class.

size,length,J,V,D,CDR3,DNA
.,15,TRBJ1-5,TRBV9,.,CASSQGVGDNQPQHF,TGTGCCAGCAGCCAAGGAGTGGGTGACAATCAGCCCCAGCATTTT
.,15,TRBJ2-1,TRBV7-3,TRBD2,CASSPQVAGANEQFF,TGTGCCAGCAGCCCACAGGTAGCGGGGGCCAATGAGCAGTTCTTC
few,15,TRBJ2-3,TRBV5-1,.,CASSSVGTPTDTQYF,TGCGCCAGCTCCTCAGTTGGGACTCCCACAGATACGCAGTATTTT
.,13,TRBJ2-1,TRBV30,TRBD2,CAWIVAGGEEQFF,TGTGCCTGGATAGTAGCGGGGGGCGAGGAGCAGTTCTTC
.,16,TRBJ2-7,TRBV5-1,.,CASSPGTTPTAYEQYF,TGCGCCAGCAGCCCTGGGACAACCCCAACGGCCTACGAGCAGTACTTC
.,15,TRBJ2-1,TRBV27,TRBD2,CASRGLAGYYNEQFF,TGTGCCAGCAGGGGACTAGCGGGGTACTACAATGAGCAGTTCTTC
.,16,TRBJ2-5,TRBV11-2,TRBD2,CASSGLAGGPRETQYF,TGTGCCAGCTCTGGACTAGCGGGAGGGCCCAGGGAGACCCAGTACTTC
.,16,TRBJ2-3,TRBV20-1,TRBD2,CSASGGGASGRDTQYF,TGCAGTGCTAGTGGGGGAGGAGCTAGCGGGCGAGATACGCAGTATTTT
.,14,TRBJ1-5,TRBV7-2,.,CASSLNTWFQPQHF,TGTGCCAGCAGCTTAAATACTTGGTTTCAGCCCCAGCATTTT
.,15,TRBJ1-1,TRBV27,.,CASSSGLGRGTEAFF,TGTGCCAGCTCTTCCGGGCTCGGGAGGGGGACTGAAGCTTTCTTT
.,15,TRBJ1-5,TRBV24-1,.,CATSDSRGHSQPQHF,TGTGCCACCAGTGATTCTCGGGGACATAGTCAGCCCCAGCATTTT
once,15,TRBJ1-2,TRBV7-9,TRBD1,CASSPGQGVHYGYTF,TGTGCCAGCAGCCCGGGACAGGGTGTTCACTATGGCTACACCTTC
.,11,TRBJ2-1,TRBV20-1,.,CSANHWSEQFF,TGCAGTGCAAATCACTGGAGTGAGCAGTTCTTC
.,11,TRBJ2-7,TRBV30,.,CAWSYSFEQYF,TGTGCCTGGAGCTATAGTTTCGAGCAGTACTTC
few,14,TRBJ1-5,TRBV2,TRBD1,CASSAGQDNQPQHF,TGTGCCAGCAGTGCGGGACAGGATAATCAGCCCCAGCATTTT
.,16,TRBJ2-1,TRBV4-1,TRBD2,CASSQPGLAGGGEQFF,TGCGCCAGCAGCCAACCCGGACTAGCGGGCGGGGGTGAGCAGTTCTTC
few,15,TRBJ1-3,TRBV21-1,.,CASSPPTGSGNTIYF,TGTGCCAGCAGCCCGCCCACGGGGAGCGGAAACACCATATATTTT
.,16,TRBJ2-7,TRBV4-1,TRBD2,CASSQGGGSRSYEQYF,TGCGCCAGCAGCCAAGGGGGCGGGAGCCGATCCTACGAGCAGTACTTC
.,13,TRBJ1-2,TRBV3-1/TRBV3-2,.,CASSPTLGGGYTF,TGTGCCAGCAGCCCGACCTTGGGCGGGGGCTACACCTTC
.,14,TRBJ1-4,TRBV5-1,.,CASTLDSQNEKLFF,TGCGCCAGCACCCTGGACTCCCAGAATGAAAAACTGTTTTTT
.,17,TRBJ2-3,TRBV10-3,TRBD2,CAISESLAGSSTDTQYF,TGTGCCATCAGTGAGTCACTAGCGGGGTCTAGCACAGATACGCAGTATTTT
few,13,TRBJ1-6,TRBV11-2,TRBD1,CASETGFNSPLHF,TGTGCCAGTGAGACAGGGTTTAATTCACCCCTCCACTTT
.,19,TRBJ2-2,TRBV7-6,TRBD2,CASSIRPTSGGANTGELFF,TGTGCCAGCAGCATTAGACCTACTAGCGGGGGGGCGAACACCGGGGAGCTGTTTTTT
once,15,TRBJ1-1,TRBV7-8,TRBD1,CASSPMGQGITEAFF,TGTGCCAGCAGCCCTATGGGACAGGGAATCACTGAAGCTTTCTTT
.,17,TRBJ2-3,TRBV5-1,TRBD2,CASSLAPAGGTTDTQYF,TGCGCCAGCAGCTTGGCCCCCGCGGGAGGGACAACAGATACGCAGTATTTT
.,14,TRBJ2-1,TRBV28,TRBD2,CASSLETSGNEQFF,TGTGCCAGCAGTCTCGAGACTAGCGGGAATGAGCAGTTCTTC
.,11,TRBJ1-2,TRBV28,.,CASSRDYGYTF,TGTGCCAGCAGTCGGGACTATGGCTACACCTTC
.,16,TRBJ1-4,TRBV28,.,CASSLEGAATNEKLFF,TGTGCCAGCAGTTTAGAAGGGGCAGCAACTAATGAAAAACTGTTTTTT
.,14,TRBJ2-7,TRBV19,.,CASQKQVTGYEQYF,TGTGCCAGTCAAAAACAGGTAACGGGCTACGAGCAGTACTTC
.,14,TRBJ2-3,TRBV2,.,CASRKEQGTDTQYF,TGTGCCAGCAGAAAAGAGCAGGGAACAGATACGCAGTATTTT
.,15,TRBJ2-2,TRBV2,TRBD2,CASSEASGRTGELFF,TGTGCCAGCAGTGAAGCTAGCGGGAGGACCGGGGAGCTGTTTTTT
.,15,TRBJ2-1,TRBV5-1,.,CASSETPPPYNEQFF,TGCGCCAGCAGCGAGACACCCCCCCCATACAATGAGCAGTTCTTC
.,14,TRBJ2-7,TRBV2,.,CASTREIPAYEQYF,TGTGCCAGCACCCGTGAGATCCCCGCCTACGAGCAGTACTTC
.,14,TRBJ2-7,TRBV28,.,CASSLFGQGYEQYF,TGTGCCAGCAGTTTATTTGGTCAGGGGTACGAGCAGTACTTC
once,13,TRBJ2-1,TRBV28,.,CASRQGSYNEQFF,TGTGCCAGCAGACAGGGCTCCTACAATGAGCAGTTCTTC
.,15,TRBJ2-3,TRBV2,TRBD2,CASRQWTSETDTQYF,TGTGCCAGCCGCCAATGGACTAGCGAAACAGATACGCAGTATTTT
.,23,TRBJ2-7,TRBV21-1,.,CASRPTESTAGLAELLRSYEQYF,TGTGCCAGCAGGCCTACCGAATCAACGGCGGGACTAGCGGAATTACTTCGCTCCTACGAGCAGTACTTC
.,18,TRBJ1-1,TRBV6-6,TRBD1,CASSRWTGGTNTNTEAFF,TGTGCCAGCAGTCGCTGGACAGGGGGCACAAATACGAACACTGAAGCTTTCTTT
.,16,TRBJ1-3,TRBV7-2,.,CASSLATPHSGNTIYF,TGTGCCAGCAGCTTAGCCACACCACACTCTGGAAACACCATATATTTT
.,14,TRBJ1-2,TRBV5-1,.,CASSLAIRSYGYTF,TGCGCCAGCAGCTTGGCTATCAGGTCCTATGGCTACACCTTC
once,17,TRBJ1-2,TRBV24-1,TRBD1,CATSDETGQGAANGYTF,TGTGCCACCAGTGACGAAACCGGACAGGGGGCCGCTAATGGCTACACCTTC
few,15,TRBJ1-2,TRBV4-2,TRBD1,CASSPRDRDNYGYTF,TGTGCCAGCAGCCCCCGGGACAGAGATAACTATGGCTACACCTTC
few,13,TRBJ2-3,TRBV7-2,.,CASSFEATDTQYF,TGTGCCAGCAGCTTCGAGGCCACAGATACGCAGTATTTT
.,14,TRBJ1-2,TRBV9,.,CASSTTALDYGYTF,TGTGCCAGCAGCACGACAGCCCTAGACTATGGCTACACCTTC
.,15,TRBJ2-7,TRBV27,TRBD2,CASSLLAGGTYEQYF,TGTGCCAGCAGTCTGCTAGCGGGAGGAACCTACGAGCAGTACTTC